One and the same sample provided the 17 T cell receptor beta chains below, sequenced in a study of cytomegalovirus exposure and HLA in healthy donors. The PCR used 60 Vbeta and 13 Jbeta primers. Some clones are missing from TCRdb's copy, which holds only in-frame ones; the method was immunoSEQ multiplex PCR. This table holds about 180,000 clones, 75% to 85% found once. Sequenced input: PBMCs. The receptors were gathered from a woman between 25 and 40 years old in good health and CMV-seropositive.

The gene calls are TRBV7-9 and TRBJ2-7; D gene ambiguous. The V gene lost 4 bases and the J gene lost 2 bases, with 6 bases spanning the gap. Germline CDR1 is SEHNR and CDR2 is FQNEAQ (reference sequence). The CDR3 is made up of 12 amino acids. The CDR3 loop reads CASSSFPYEQYF. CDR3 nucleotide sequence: TGTGCCAGCAGCTCCTTTCCCTACGAGCAGTACTTC.

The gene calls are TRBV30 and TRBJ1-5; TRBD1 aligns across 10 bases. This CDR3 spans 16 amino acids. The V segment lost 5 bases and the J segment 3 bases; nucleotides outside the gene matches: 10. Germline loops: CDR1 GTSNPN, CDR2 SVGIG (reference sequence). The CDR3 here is CAWATTGGIFNQPQHF. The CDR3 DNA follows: TGTGCCTGGGCAACGACAGGGGGCATTTTCAATCAGCCCCAGCATTTT.

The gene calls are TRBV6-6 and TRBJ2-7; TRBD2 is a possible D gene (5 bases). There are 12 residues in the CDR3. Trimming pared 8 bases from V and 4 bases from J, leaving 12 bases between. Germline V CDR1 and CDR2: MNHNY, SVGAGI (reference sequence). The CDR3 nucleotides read TGTGCCAGCTCGGGAAATCAATACGAGCAGTACTTC. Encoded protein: CASSGNQYEQYF.

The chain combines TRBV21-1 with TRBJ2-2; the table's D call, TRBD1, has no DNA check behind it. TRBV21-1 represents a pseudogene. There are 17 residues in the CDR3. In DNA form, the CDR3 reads TGTGCCAGCAGCGGACTCCGGGACAGCACGAACACCGGGGAGCTGTTTTTT. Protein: CASSGLRDSTNTGELFF.

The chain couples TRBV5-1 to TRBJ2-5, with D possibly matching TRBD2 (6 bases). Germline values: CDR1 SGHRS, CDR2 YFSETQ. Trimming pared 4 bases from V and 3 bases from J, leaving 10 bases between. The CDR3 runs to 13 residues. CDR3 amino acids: CASSITGEETQYF. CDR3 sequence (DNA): TGCGCCAGCAGCATCACGGGGGAAGAGACCCAGTACTTC.

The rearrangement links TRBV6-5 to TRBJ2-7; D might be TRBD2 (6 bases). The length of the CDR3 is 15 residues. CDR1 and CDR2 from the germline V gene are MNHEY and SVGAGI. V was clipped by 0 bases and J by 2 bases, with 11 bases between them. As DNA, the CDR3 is TGTGCCAGCAGTTACTCTGGTCGCGGGGCCTACGAGCAGTACTTC. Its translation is CASSYSGRGAYEQYF.

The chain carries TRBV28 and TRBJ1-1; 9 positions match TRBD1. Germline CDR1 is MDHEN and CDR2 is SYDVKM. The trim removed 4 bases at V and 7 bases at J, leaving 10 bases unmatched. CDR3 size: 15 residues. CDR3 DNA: TGTGCCAGCAGTTCAAATTACAGGGGGCAAGTTGAAGCTTTCTTT. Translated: CASSSNYRGQVEAFF.

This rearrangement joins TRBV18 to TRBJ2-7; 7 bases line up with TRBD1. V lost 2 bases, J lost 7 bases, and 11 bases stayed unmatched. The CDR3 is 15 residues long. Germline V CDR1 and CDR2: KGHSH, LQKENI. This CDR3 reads CASSPNRGSPWEQYF. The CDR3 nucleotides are TGTGCCAGCTCACCAAACAGGGGCAGCCCCTGGGAGCAGTACTTC.

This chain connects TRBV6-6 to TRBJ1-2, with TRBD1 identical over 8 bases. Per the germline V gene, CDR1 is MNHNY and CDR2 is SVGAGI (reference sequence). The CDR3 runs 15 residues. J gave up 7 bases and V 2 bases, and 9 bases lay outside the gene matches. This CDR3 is CASSYGGQGGFGYTF. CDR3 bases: TGTGCCAGCAGTTACGGAGGACAGGGAGGGTTTGGCTACACCTTC.

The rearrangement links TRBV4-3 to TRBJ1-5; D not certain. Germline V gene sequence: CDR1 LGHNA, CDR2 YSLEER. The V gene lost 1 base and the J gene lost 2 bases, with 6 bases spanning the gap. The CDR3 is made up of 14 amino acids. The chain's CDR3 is CASSQAGGNQPQHF. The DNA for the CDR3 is TGCGCCAGCAGCCAAGCCGGGGGCAATCAGCCCCAGCATTTT.

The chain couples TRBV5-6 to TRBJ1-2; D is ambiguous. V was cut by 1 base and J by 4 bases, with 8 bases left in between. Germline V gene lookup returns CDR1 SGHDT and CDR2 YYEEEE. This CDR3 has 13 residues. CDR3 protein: CASSLSGGYGYTF. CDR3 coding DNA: TGTGCCAGCAGCTTGAGCGGTGGCTATGGCTACACCTTC.

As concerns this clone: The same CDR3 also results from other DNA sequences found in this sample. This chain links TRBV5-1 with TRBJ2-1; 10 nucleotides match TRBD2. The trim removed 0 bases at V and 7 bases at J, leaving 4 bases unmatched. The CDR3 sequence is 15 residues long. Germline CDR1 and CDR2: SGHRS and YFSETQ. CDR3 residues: CASSLVASGGNEQFF. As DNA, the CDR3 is TGCGCCAGCAGCTTGGTGGCTAGCGGGGGAAATGAGCAGTTCTTC.

The chain's CDR3 is CASRLRTGTSSGNTIYF. CDR3 nucleotides: TGTGCCAGCAGACTTAGGACAGGAACATCCTCTGGAAACACCATATATTTT. The chain combines TRBV28 with TRBJ1-3; 7 positions agree with TRBD1. Germline V gene sequence: CDR1 MDHEN, CDR2 SYDVKM. V gave up 6 bases and J gave up 0 bases; unmatched junction bases: 11. The CDR3 is 17 residues long.

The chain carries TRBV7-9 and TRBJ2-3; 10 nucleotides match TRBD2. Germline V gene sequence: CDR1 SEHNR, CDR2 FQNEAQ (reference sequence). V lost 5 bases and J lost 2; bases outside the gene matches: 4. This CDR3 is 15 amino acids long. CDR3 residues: CASSPGLAITDTQYF. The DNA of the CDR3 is TGTGCCAGCAGCCCGGGACTAGCGATCACAGATACGCAGTATTTT.

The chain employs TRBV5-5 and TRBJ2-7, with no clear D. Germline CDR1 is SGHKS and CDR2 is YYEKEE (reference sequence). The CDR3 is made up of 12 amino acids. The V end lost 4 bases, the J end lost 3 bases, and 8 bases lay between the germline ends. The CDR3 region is CASSILNYEQYF. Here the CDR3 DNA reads TGTGCCAGCAGCATACTCAACTACGAGCAGTACTTC. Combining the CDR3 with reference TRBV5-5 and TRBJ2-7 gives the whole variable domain DAGVTQSPTHLIKTRGQQVTLRCSPISGHKSVSWYQQVLGQGPQFIFQYYEKEERGRGNFPDRFSARQFPNYSSELNVNALLLGDSALYLCASSILNYEQYFGPGTRLTVT.

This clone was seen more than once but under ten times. CDR3 residues: CASSAGTRGEQFF. CDR3 DNA sequence: TGTGCCAGCAGCGCCGGGACTCGCGGTGAGCAGTTCTTC. This chain connects TRBV7-2 to TRBJ2-1; D is possibly TRBD2 (6 bases). The CDR3 contains 13 residues. CDR1 and CDR2 from the germline V gene are SGHTA and FQGNSA. Between the trimmed V and J ends, which lost 5 bases and 9 bases, there was a span of 14 bases.

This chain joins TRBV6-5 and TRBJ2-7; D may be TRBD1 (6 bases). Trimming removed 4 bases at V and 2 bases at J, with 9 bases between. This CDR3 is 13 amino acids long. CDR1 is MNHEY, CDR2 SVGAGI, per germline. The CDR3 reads CASSLQGPYEQYF. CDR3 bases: TGTGCCAGCAGTTTGCAGGGGCCCTACGAGCAGTACTTC.